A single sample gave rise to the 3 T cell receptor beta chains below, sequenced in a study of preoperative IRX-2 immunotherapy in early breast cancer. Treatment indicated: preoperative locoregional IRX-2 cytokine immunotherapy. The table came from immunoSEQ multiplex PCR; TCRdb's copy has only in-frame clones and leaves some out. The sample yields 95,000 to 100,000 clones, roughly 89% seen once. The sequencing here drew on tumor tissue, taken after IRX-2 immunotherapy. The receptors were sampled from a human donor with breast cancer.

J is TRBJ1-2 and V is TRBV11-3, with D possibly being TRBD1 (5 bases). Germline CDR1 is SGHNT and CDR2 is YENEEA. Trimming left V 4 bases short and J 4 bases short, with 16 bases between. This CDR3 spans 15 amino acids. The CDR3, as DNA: TGTGCCAGCAGCTCCTCCTGGACAACTAGCTATGGCTACACCTTC. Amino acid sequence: CASSSSWTTSYGYTF.

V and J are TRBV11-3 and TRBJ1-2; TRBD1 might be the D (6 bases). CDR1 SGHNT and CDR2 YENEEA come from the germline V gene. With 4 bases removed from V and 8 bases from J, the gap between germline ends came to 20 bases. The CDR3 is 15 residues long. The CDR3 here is CASSSVTGNVGGYTF. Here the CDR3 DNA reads TGTGCCAGCAGCTCCGTGACAGGAAATGTRGGGGGCTACACCTTC.

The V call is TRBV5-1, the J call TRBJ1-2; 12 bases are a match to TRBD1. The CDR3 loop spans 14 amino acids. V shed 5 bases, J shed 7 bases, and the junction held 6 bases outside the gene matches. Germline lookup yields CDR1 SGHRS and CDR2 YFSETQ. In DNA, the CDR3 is TGCGCCAGCAGATCGGGGACAGGGGGCTCTGGCTACACCTTC. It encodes CASRSGTGGSGYTF. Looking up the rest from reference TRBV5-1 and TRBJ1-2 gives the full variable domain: KAGVTQTPRYLIKTRGQQVTLSCSPISGHRSVSWYQQTPGQGLQFLFEYFSETQRNKGNFPGRFSGRQFSNSRSEMNVSTLELGDSALYLCASRSGTGGSGYTFGSGTRLTVV.